The sequence of this T cell receptor (beta chain) was determined in a study of T cell clonality in common variable immunodeficiency. This clone was counted ten times or more. The sequenced fragment ends 3 residues before the CDR3 boundary, so the rest is inferred from the germline J gene. Sequencing input was equivalent genomic DNA from CVID and controls. The data were produced by immunoSEQ multiplex PCR, yet TCRdb's version contains in-frame clones alone and is incomplete. In total the sample includes more than 30,000 clones, none of them seen once. The CDR3 is 15 amino acids. Trimming pared 0 bases from V and 0 bases from J, leaving 8 bases between. Germline loops: CDR1 KGHSH, CDR2 LQKENI.

The V call is TRBV18, the J call TRBJ2-5; TRBD2 might be the D (6 bases). The specimen was peripheral blood mononuclear cells. The source of this sequence is a person aged 18 to 75 in good health. The CDR3 region is CASSPPSGYQETQYF. Partial CDR3 DNA: TGTGCCAGCTCACCACCAAGCGGGTACCAAGAGACC.